This TCR beta chain was observed in a study of blood T cell repertoires in COVID-19. Study-wide background: T cells, B-cell-depleted T cells, or PBMCs provided the cDNA or gDNA that served as material.

As originally analysed: For nucleated cells, counts were estimated from reference gene primer amplification. Some clones are missing from TCRdb's copy, which holds only in-frame ones; the method was immunoSEQ multiplex PCR. V and J calls and clone size follow that table, whereas D and trimming were derived from the DNA. This table holds about 180,000 clones, roughly 88% found once. This clone has just a few counts. The Seattle patients, enrolled during active infection, were followed longitudinally. Per germline, CDR1 SGHVS and CDR2 FNYEAQ. CDR3 length: 15 amino acids. V trimming: 5 bases; J trimming: 8 bases; junction bases outside the gene matches: 9.

Sequencing was done on a sample of peripheral blood. This TCR was sampled from a man at least 80 years old with COVID-19, enrolled during active disease. V and J are TRBV7-6 and TRBJ1-4; the match to TRBD1 covers 9 bases. The CDR3 here is CASSLGQGIGEKLFF. CDR3 nucleotides: TGTGCCAGCAGCCTAGGACAGGGGATAGGGGAAAAACTGTTTTTT.